These 10 T cell receptor beta chains came from one sample sequenced in a study of blood T cell repertoires in COVID-19. Method: immunoSEQ multiplex PCR; TCRdb's copy keeps in-frame clones and lacks some. The data show 150,000 or so clones, 90% to 95% seen once. Specimen: peripheral blood. These TCRs come from a man aged 50 to 60 with acute or convalescent COVID-19.

This rearrangement joins TRBV7-9 to TRBJ2-2; TRBD2 might be the D (5 bases). Per the germline V gene, CDR1 is SEHNR and CDR2 is FQNEAQ (reference sequence). The CDR3 extends over 15 amino acids. The V end was cut by 6 bases, the J end by 4 bases, with 15 bases between. CDR3 residues: CASRTPGFGTGELFF. The CDR3 DNA follows: TGTGCCAGCAGAACACCGGGGTTTGGCACCGGGGAGCTGTTTTTT.

A few counts support this clone. This sequence joins TRBV3-1 (or the pseudogene TRBV3-2) and TRBJ2-3; maybe TRBD1 (6 bases). Germline lookup yields CDR1 LGHDT and CDR2 YNNKEL (reference sequence). This CDR3 region has 15 residues. V gave up 4 bases and J gave up 9 bases, with 20 bases separating them. The CDR3, as DNA: TGTGCCAGCAGCCCCTACCGAAACCGACAGGACACGCAGTATTTT. It specifies CASSPYRNRQDTQYF.

V and J are TRBV15 and TRBJ1-2; 7 bases are shared with TRBD1. The CDR3 sequence is 13 residues long. Germline V gene sequence: CDR1 LNHNV, CDR2 YYDKDF (reference sequence). V dropped 6 bases and J dropped 9; count of bases not matched to a gene: 10. CDR3 sequence (DNA): TGTGCCACCAGTAACAGACAGGGTGTCAGCTACACCTTC. Its protein is CATSNRQGVSYTF.

The genes are TRBV14 and TRBJ2-3; 12 nucleotides match TRBD2. In germline, CDR1 is SGHDN, CDR2 FVKESK. The J segment lost 0 bases and the V segment lost 4 bases, leaving 8 bases of the junction unmatched. CDR3 length: 18 residues. The CDR3 spells CASSRGLAGTLSTDTQYF. CDR3 DNA: TGTGCCAGCAGCCGCGGACTAGCGGGAACCCTAAGCACAGATACGCAGTATTTT.

This chain joins TRBV28 and TRBJ2-1, with D tentatively TRBD1 (6 bases). The germline V and J ends were trimmed by 5 bases and 6 bases, with 14 bases remaining between them. This CDR3 region has 14 residues. CDR1 MDHEN and CDR2 SYDVKM come from the germline V gene. CDR3 sequence reads: CASSPLGQINEQFF. The CDR3 nucleotides read TGTGCCAGCAGTCCCCTTGGACAGATCAATGAGCAGTTCTTC. The whole variable domain, filled in from reference TRBV28 and TRBJ2-1, reads DVKVTQSSRYLVKRTGEKVFLECVQDMDHENMFWYRQDPGLGLRLIYFSYDVKMKEKGDIPEGYSVSREKKERFSLILESASTNQTSMYLCASSPLGQINEQFFGPGTRLTVL.

The chain is built from TRBV5-5 and TRBJ2-7; 8 nucleotides align to TRBD2. Germline lookup yields CDR1 SGHKS and CDR2 YYEKEE (reference sequence). The CDR3 loop spans 15 amino acids. V lost 0 bases and J lost 1; bases outside the gene matches: 3. The CDR3 bases are TGTGCCAGCAGCTTGGGTCGCGGGAGGTCCTACGAGCAGTACTTC. Translating gives CASSLGRGRSYEQYF. The full variable domain, its missing parts supplied by reference TRBV5-5 and TRBJ2-7, is DAGVTQSPTHLIKTRGQQVTLRCSPISGHKSVSWYQQVLGQGPQFIFQYYEKEERGRGNFPDRFSARQFPNYSSELNVNALLLGDSALYLCASSLGRGRSYEQYFGPGTRLTVT.

The V and J genes are TRBV28 and TRBJ1-4; D unclear. Germline values: CDR1 MDHEN, CDR2 SYDVKM. The CDR3 totals 15 residues. Trimming stripped 3 bases from V and 4 bases from J, with 12 bases between. In DNA, the CDR3 is TGTGCCAGCAGTTTGCGCCGGGATGATAATGAAAAACTGTTTTTT. Its protein is CASSLRRDDNEKLFF.

This chain connects TRBV5-1 to TRBJ1-4; D call uncertain. Germline V gene lookup returns CDR1 SGHRS and CDR2 YFSETQ. V dropped 7 bases and J dropped 0 bases, with 4 bases sitting between them. The CDR3 loop spans 12 amino acids. The chain's CDR3 is CASSATNEKLFF. The CDR3 DNA reads as TGCGCCAGCTCTGCAACTAATGAAAAACTGTTTTTT.

The rearrangement joins TRBV9 to TRBJ2-3, with 12 bases lining up with TRBD1. With V trimmed by 0 bases and J by 6 bases, 5 bases remained unmatched. The germline V gene has CDR1 SGDLS and CDR2 YYNGEE. The CDR3 has 16 residues. CDR3 bases: TGTGCCAGCAGCGTAGCCGGGACAGGGGGCATGGATACGCAGTATTTT. Translated: CASSVAGTGGMDTQYF.

The gene calls are TRBV20-1 and TRBJ1-5; TRBD1 matches at 9 bases. After removal of 3 bases from V and 4 bases from J, the junction contained 13 bases not matched to a gene. Germline V gene sequence: CDR1 DFQATT, CDR2 SNEGSKA (reference sequence). CDR3 length equals 17 residues. The CDR3 sequence: CSASGGTGTAKNQPQHF. In nucleotides, the CDR3 is TGCAGTGCTAGTGGAGGGACAGGGACAGCGAAAAATCAGCCCCAGCATTTT.